Listed below are T cell receptor beta chains from one sample, sequenced in a study of monozygotic twins with inflammatory bowel disease. TCRdb re-analyzed the 5' RACE reads; it lists each CDR3 protein once, without DNA. This sample's table has approximately 400,000 distinct CDR3 sequences. Material: blood. The source of these receptors is a human donor with ulcerative colitis or Crohn's disease, or a healthy co-twin of an affected twin (not recorded which). The CDR3 runs from the conserved cysteine through the conserved F or W. Each record gives: V gene, J gene, CDR3 protein.

v_call: TRBV7-2
j_call: TRBJ1-1
cdr3_aa: CASSLMERQSEAFF

v_call: TRBV20-1
j_call: TRBJ2-7
cdr3_aa: CSACRLAGGSYEQYF

v_call: TRBV7-2
j_call: TRBJ2-3
cdr3_aa: CASRPRADTQYF

v_call: TRBV19
j_call: TRBJ1-4
cdr3_aa: CASSFKSREKLFF

v_call: TRBV25-1
j_call: TRBJ1-2
cdr3_aa: CASSWTNGYTF

v_call: TRBV5-1
j_call: TRBJ1-1
cdr3_aa: CASNSGSTEAFF

v_call: TRBV28
j_call: TRBJ1-1
cdr3_aa: CASSPFLTRAFF

v_call: TRBV6-1
j_call: TRBJ2-1
cdr3_aa: CASRELAGGVNEQFF

v_call: TRBV27
j_call: TRBJ2-1
cdr3_aa: CASSFGDFYPHEQFF

v_call: TRBV6-1
j_call: TRBJ2-2
cdr3_aa: CASSSRQGGGTGELFF

v_call: TRBV7-9
j_call: TRBJ2-3
cdr3_aa: CASSLAQGLDTQYF

v_call: TRBV29-1
j_call: TRBJ1-1
cdr3_aa: CSLSLGGTEAFF

v_call: TRBV12-1
j_call: TRBJ2-1
cdr3_aa: CASSPTSGKSSSYNEQFF

v_call: TRBV6-1
j_call: TRBJ1-2
cdr3_aa: CATSHTGTGYGYTF

v_call: TRBV5-1
j_call: TRBJ2-2
cdr3_aa: CASSWVGTGELFF

v_call: TRBV24-1
j_call: TRBJ1-1
cdr3_aa: CATGEGDTEAFF

v_call: TRBV6-1
j_call: TRBJ2-7
cdr3_aa: CASRGTGGNYEQYF

v_call: TRBV27
j_call: TRBJ2-3
cdr3_aa: CASTSGQNTDTQYF

v_call: TRBV9
j_call: TRBJ2-1
cdr3_aa: CASSEPGGNNEQFF

v_call: TRBV5-5
j_call: TRBJ1-2
cdr3_aa: CASSGGRALGYGYTF

v_call: TRBV7-2
j_call: TRBJ2-7
cdr3_aa: CASTPGGARGSYEQYF

v_call: TRBV5-6
j_call: TRBJ2-2
cdr3_aa: CASSQDNLGTGGLFF

v_call: TRBV5-1
j_call: TRBJ2-7
cdr3_aa: CASSLAASGSPSYGQYF

v_call: TRBV5-1
j_call: TRBJ1-2
cdr3_aa: CASSQTGQTGNYGYTF

v_call: TRBV5-4
j_call: TRBJ1-5
cdr3_aa: CASSLDQNQPQHF

v_call: TRBV5-1
j_call: TRBJ1-5
cdr3_aa: CASSPGLGGQPQHF

v_call: TRBV25-1
j_call: TRBJ2-4
cdr3_aa: CASSETLLKGKNIQYF

v_call: TRBV7-3
j_call: TRBJ2-1
cdr3_aa: CASSFGLSYNEQFF

v_call: TRBV7-3
j_call: TRBJ2-3
cdr3_aa: CASSLITGDTQYF

v_call: TRBV24-1
j_call: TRBJ2-1
cdr3_aa: CATSTSGGYNEQFF

v_call: TRBV7-2
j_call: TRBJ1-5
cdr3_aa: CASSLSPGSNQPQHF

v_call: TRBV20-1
j_call: TRBJ2-2
cdr3_aa: CSARFGGGVGELFF

v_call: TRBV10-3
j_call: TRBJ1-3
cdr3_aa: CAISEQPGAHSGNTIYF

v_call: TRBV28
j_call: TRBJ2-7
cdr3_aa: CASSSGWTGGVYKQYF

v_call: TRBV7-2
j_call: TRBJ1-1
cdr3_aa: CASSRDRSNTEAFF

v_call: TRBV11-2
j_call: TRBJ2-7
cdr3_aa: CASSLYPTGLAVGYEQYF

v_call: TRBV18
j_call: TRBJ2-2
cdr3_aa: CASSPPVGGAGELFF

v_call: TRBV10-3
j_call: TRBJ2-5
cdr3_aa: CAISEPSLAGAETQYF

v_call: TRBV4-2
j_call: TRBJ2-1
cdr3_aa: CASSQVREGGNEQFF

v_call: TRBV28
j_call: TRBJ1-2
cdr3_aa: CASRSGQIYGYTF

v_call: TRBV6-5
j_call: TRBJ1-2
cdr3_aa: CASSYSTWPNDGYTF

v_call: TRBV7-9
j_call: TRBJ2-2
cdr3_aa: CASSPERENTGELFF

v_call: TRBV12-3/TRBV12-4
j_call: TRBJ1-1
cdr3_aa: CASSYRGGITEAFF

v_call: TRBV19
j_call: TRBJ2-1
cdr3_aa: CASSIRDLTYNEQFF

v_call: TRBV11-2
j_call: TRBJ2-1
cdr3_aa: CASSLYWTSGGPNEQFF